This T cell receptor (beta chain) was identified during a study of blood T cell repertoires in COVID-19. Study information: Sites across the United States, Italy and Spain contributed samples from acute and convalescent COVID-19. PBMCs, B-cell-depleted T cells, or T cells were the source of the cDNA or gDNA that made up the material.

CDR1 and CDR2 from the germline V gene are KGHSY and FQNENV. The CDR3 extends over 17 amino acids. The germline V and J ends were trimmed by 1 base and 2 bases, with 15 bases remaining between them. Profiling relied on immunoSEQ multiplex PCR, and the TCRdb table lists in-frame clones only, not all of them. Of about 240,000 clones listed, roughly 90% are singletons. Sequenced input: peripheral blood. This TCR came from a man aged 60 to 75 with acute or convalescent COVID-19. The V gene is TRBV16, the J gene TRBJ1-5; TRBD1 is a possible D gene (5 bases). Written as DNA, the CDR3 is TGTGCCAGCAGCCAATTCGTTCCCCAAGGGGGCAATCAGCCCCAGCATTTT. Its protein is CASSQFVPQGGNQPQHF.